The 17 T cell receptor beta chains in this list originate from one sample, sequenced in a study of cytomegalovirus exposure and HLA in healthy donors. PCR was performed using 60 Vbeta and 13 Jbeta primers. The method was immunoSEQ multiplex PCR; TCRdb's version includes in-frame clones alone and lacks a portion of them. Of 130,000 to 150,000 clones in the sample, around three quarters were seen once. The sequenced material came from PBMCs. Receptor source: a middle-aged man in good health and CMV-seropositive.

The sample holds one count of this clone. This sequence joins TRBV18 and TRBJ2-3; D is ambiguous. Trimming took off 5 bases at V and 0 bases at J, with 6 bases between the two ends. In germline, CDR1 is KGHSH, CDR2 LQKENI. The CDR3 is made up of 13 amino acids. Written as DNA, the CDR3 is TGTGCCAGCTCAACTTCTAGCACAGATACGCAGTATTTT. Translation gives CASSTSSTDTQYF.

The J gene is TRBJ1-1, the V gene TRBV28; 8 positions match TRBD1. The CDR3 totals 14 residues. The V and J ends lost 3 bases and 4 bases, in that order; junction bases with no gene match: 4. Per germline, CDR1 MDHEN and CDR2 SYDVKM. The CDR3 here is CASSFPRGRTEAFF. CDR3 nucleotide sequence: TGTGCCAGCAGTTTCCCCAGGGGGCGCACTGAAGCTTTCTTT.

This CDR3 reads CASSLGKRGVQETQYF. CDR3 nucleotide sequence: TGTGCCAGCAGCTTGGGGAAGCGGGGGGTTCAAGAGACCCAGTACTTC. The chain links TRBV5-6 to TRBJ2-5; 9 nucleotides line up with TRBD2. CDR3 length: 16 residues. Germline V gene data show CDR1 as SGHDT and CDR2 as YYEEEE. The J segment lost 2 bases and the V segment lost 0 bases, leaving 5 bases of the junction unmatched.

CDR3 in DNA: TGTGCCAGCAGCCCCCGACAGGGGGCAGGGTCTAATGAAAAACTGTTTTTT. Its protein product is CASSPRQGAGSNEKLFF. The chain recombines TRBV9 with TRBJ1-4; 10 bases agree with TRBD1. The CDR3 consists of 17 residues. Germline-derived CDR1 and CDR2 are SGDLS and YYNGEE. V lost 4 bases and J lost 3; bases outside the gene matches: 9. The full variable domain, in which reference TRBV9 and TRBJ1-4 provide the parts outside the CDR3, is DSGVTQTPKHLITATGQRVTLRCSPRSGDLSVYWYQQSLDQGLQFLIQYYNGEERAKGNILERFSAQQFPDLHSELNLSSLELGDSALYFCASSPRQGAGSNEKLFFGSGTQLSVL.

The chain has TRBV6-1 and TRBJ2-7, with 8 bases lining up with TRBD1. Trimming removed 3 bases from V and 1 base from J; junction bases left unmatched: 8. The CDR3 is 16 amino acids. Per the germline V gene, CDR1 is MNHNS and CDR2 is SASEGT. The CDR3 DNA reads TGTGCCAGCAGTGACCCGGAGACAGGGGCATCCTACGAGCAGTACTTC. Translation gives CASSDPETGASYEQYF.

The chain joins TRBV29-1 to TRBJ2-3; D may be TRBD2 (6 bases). Trimming removed 6 bases at V and 2 bases at J, with 12 bases between. Germline CDR1 and CDR2: SQVTM and ANQGSEA. The CDR3 has 13 residues. For the CDR3, the DNA is TGCAGCGTCGGGACTCGCCACACAGATACGCAGTATTTT. Protein sequence: CSVGTRHTDTQYF.

Comments on this clone: The sample holds other DNA sequences that translate to the same CDR3. The rearrangement uses TRBV29-1 and TRBJ2-7; TRBD1 might be the D (5 bases). The CDR3 extends over 11 amino acids. CDR1 is SQVTM, CDR2 ANQGSEA, per germline. Trimming took off 6 bases at V and 4 bases at J, with 10 bases between the two ends. In DNA, the CDR3 is TGCAGCGTAACGACAGAGTACGAGCAGTACTTC. Its translation: CSVTTEYEQYF.

The genes are TRBV14 and TRBJ1-1, with 7 bases fitting TRBD1. CDR1 and CDR2 from the germline V gene are SGHDN and FVKESK. V shed 4 bases, J shed 0 bases, and the junction held 5 bases outside the gene matches. The CDR3 contains 15 residues. The CDR3: CASSLRTGMNTEAFF. CDR3 bases: TGTGCCAGCAGCCTCCGGACAGGAATGAACACTGAAGCTTTCTTT.

The V and J genes are TRBV6-5 and TRBJ1-2; the D gene is possibly TRBD1 (6 bases). The germline gives CDR1 MNHEY, CDR2 SVGAGI. The V end lost 6 bases, the J end lost 2 bases, and 10 bases lay between the germline ends. CDR3 length: 13 residues. The CDR3 region has the DNA TGTGCCAGCAGGAATGGGGGCAACTATGGCTACACCTTC. It is translated as CASRNGGNYGYTF.

The V call is TRBV15, the J call TRBJ2-3; D remains ambiguous. CDR3 size: 16 residues. Germline V gene lookup returns CDR1 LNHNV and CDR2 YYDKDF (reference sequence). V was pared by 3 bases and J by 0 bases, with 13 bases between. The chain's CDR3 is CATSSPRLTSTDTQYF. The CDR3 DNA reads TGTGCCACCAGCAGCCCCCGACTGACTAGCACAGATACGCAGTATTTT.

The rearrangement links TRBV11-2 to TRBJ2-7, with TRBD1 matching over 8 bases. This CDR3 region has 16 residues. Germline V gene lookup returns CDR1 SGHAT and CDR2 FQNNGV. V lost 3 bases and J lost 3; bases outside the gene matches: 10. The CDR3 DNA reads TGTGCCAGCAGCTTTGGGAGTCAGGGGGCTATCTACGAGCAGTACTTC. As protein: CASSFGSQGAIYEQYF.

The rearrangement joins TRBV28 to TRBJ2-7; TRBD1 agrees at 8 bases. Germline CDR1 MDHEN, CDR2 SYDVKM. The junction had 10 bases not matched to a gene; V was cut back by 6 bases and J by 6 bases. This CDR3 region has 14 residues. The CDR3 spells CASSYGPDRGEQYF. In DNA form, the CDR3 reads TGTGCCAGCAGCTACGGGCCTGACAGGGGCGAGCAGTACTTC.

This clone showed up just once. Compared with germline, one end of the junction differs, possibly owing to a read error. This chain uses TRBV11-3 with TRBJ2-1, with D perhaps TRBD2 (5 bases). CDR1 and CDR2 (germline): SGHNT, YENEEA. CDR3 length equals 14 residues. The chain's CDR3 is CATSPPLARNEQFF. CDR3 sequence (DNA): TGTGCCACCAGCCCCCCCCTAGCTCGCAATGAGCAGTTCTTC. The full variable domain, in which reference TRBV11-3 and TRBJ2-1 provide the parts outside the CDR3, is EAGVVQSPRYKIIEKKQPVAFWCNPISGHNTLYWYLQNLGQGPELLIRYENEEAVDDSQLPKDRFSAERLKGVDSTLKIQPAELGDSAVYLCATSPPLARNEQFFGPGTRLTVL.

This clone turned up a few times. J is TRBJ2-2 and V is TRBV7-2; no reliable D call. This CDR3 has 16 residues. Trimming removed 6 bases from V and 0 bases from J, with 14 bases in between. The germline CDR1 and CDR2 sequences are SGHTA and FQGNSA. The CDR3 spells CASRSGLSANTGELFF. In DNA, the CDR3 is TGTGCCAGCAGATCGGGTCTCTCAGCGAACACCGGGGAGCTGTTTTTT.

The V gene is TRBV29-1, the J gene TRBJ2-1; 8 bases fit TRBD2. Per the germline V gene, CDR1 is SQVTM and CDR2 is ANQGSEA. The CDR3 has 13 residues. The V gene end was trimmed by 3 bases and the J gene end by 7 bases; junction bases not matched to a gene: 5. In DNA, the CDR3 is TGCAGCGTTGACGCTAGCGGGTGGAATGAGCAGTTCTTC. Its protein product is CSVDASGWNEQFF.

The V call is TRBV5-6, the J call TRBJ1-1; D is perhaps TRBD1 (5 bases). The germline V gene has CDR1 SGHDT and CDR2 YYEEEE. V was shortened by 4 bases and J by 5 bases, with 15 bases between the two germline ends. The CDR3 runs 14 residues. The CDR3, as DNA: TGTGCCAGCAGCCCGGAATCCCGGGGGACTGAAGCTTTCTTT. This sequence encodes CASSPESRGTEAFF.

This clone has only a few counts. The rearrangement joins TRBV7-2 to TRBJ2-7, with D unresolved. V was clipped by 4 bases and J by 1 base, with 5 bases between them. Germline CDR1 and CDR2: SGHTA and FQGNSA. The CDR3 is 12 amino acids. Here the CDR3 DNA reads TGTGCCAGCAGCTCTATTTCCTACGAGCAGTACTTC. Its translation is CASSSISYEQYF. Together with reference TRBV7-2 and TRBJ2-7, the CDR3 gives the full variable domain: GAGVSQSPSNKVTEKGKDVELRCDPISGHTALYWYRQSLGQGLEFLIYFQGNSAPDKSGLPSDRFSAERTGGSVSTLTIQRTQQEDSAVYLCASSSISYEQYFGPGTRLTVT.